This TCR beta chain was sequenced in a study of blood T cell repertoires in COVID-19. For the study at large: The samples span acute and convalescent COVID-19 from the United States, Italy and Spain. From T cells, B-cell-depleted T cells, or PBMCs came the material, which was cDNA or gDNA.

CDR3 size: 14 residues. Trimming left V 0 bases short and J 5 bases short, with 7 bases between. CDR1 and CDR2 (germline): MNHEY, SVGAGI. Per the original methods: Amplification of reference gene primers was used by the study to estimate nucleated cell counts. Libraries were prepared by immunoSEQ multiplex PCR; TCRdb keeps only in-frame clonotypes and omits some of them. The DNA was the basis for D and trimming; V, J and clone size are from that table. In the table there are about 58,000 clones, approximately 89% of which are singletons. Sequencing used peripheral blood. The chain carries TRBV6-5 and TRBJ2-2, with a possible D match to TRBD1 (6 bases). The receptor's source is a human donor in a cohort sampled during active COVID-19. For the CDR3, the DNA is TGTGCCAGCAGTTACTCGAGGGGGACCGGGGAGCTGTTTTTT. This encodes CASSYSRGTGELFF.